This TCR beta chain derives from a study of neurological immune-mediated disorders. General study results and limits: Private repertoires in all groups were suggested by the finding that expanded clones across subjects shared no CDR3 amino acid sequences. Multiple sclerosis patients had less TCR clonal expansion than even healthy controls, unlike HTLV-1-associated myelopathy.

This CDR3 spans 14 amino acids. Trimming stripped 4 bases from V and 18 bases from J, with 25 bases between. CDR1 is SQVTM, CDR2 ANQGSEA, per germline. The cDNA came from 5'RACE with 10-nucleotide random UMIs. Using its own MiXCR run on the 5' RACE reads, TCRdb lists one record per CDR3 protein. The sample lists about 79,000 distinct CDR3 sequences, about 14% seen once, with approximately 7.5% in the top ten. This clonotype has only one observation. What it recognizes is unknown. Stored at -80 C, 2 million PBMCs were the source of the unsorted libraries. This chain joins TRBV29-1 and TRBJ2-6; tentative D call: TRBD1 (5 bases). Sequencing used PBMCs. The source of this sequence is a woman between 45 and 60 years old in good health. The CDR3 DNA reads TGCAGCGTTGGGAGTCCCGGTGGGGCCAACGTCAGGACTTTC. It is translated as CSVGSPGGANVRTF.